These T cell receptor beta chains were read from a single sample in a study of blood T cell repertoires in COVID-19. The assay was immunoSEQ multiplex PCR, and TCRdb's table has in-frame clones only and misses some. The data contain some 340,000 clones, around nine tenths of them singletons. Sequenced: PBMCs or T cells enriched from blood (not recorded which). These receptors all come from a woman in her twenties or thirties who had been exposed to COVID-19. CDR3s include the opening cysteine and the closing phenylalanine or tryptophan. The D gene is left open where the match is weak. Clone size, where shown, is once, few, many, or a class for clones that have expanded.

clone size: -; V gene: TRBV19; J gene: TRBJ1-1; D gene: -; CDR3 DNA: TGTGCCAGTAGTCCGGGGGTACGGGGCCCTGAAGCTTTCTTT; CDR3 protein: CASSPGVRGPEAFF
clone size: -; V gene: TRBV5-6; J gene: TRBJ1-3; D gene: -; CDR3 DNA: TGTGCCAGCAGCTTACAGGTCAGAAGCTCTGGAAACACCATATATTTT; CDR3 protein: CASSLQVRSSGNTIYF
clone size: -; V gene: TRBV6-1; J gene: TRBJ1-3; D gene: -; CDR3 DNA: TGTGCCAGCAGTGAAGCCCTTCAGGGTGGAAACACCATATATTTT; CDR3 protein: CASSEALQGGNTIYF
clone size: -; V gene: TRBV5-8; J gene: TRBJ1-5; D gene: -; CDR3 DNA: TGTGCCAGCGCGTACAGGGTTAGCAATCAGCCCCAGCATTTT; CDR3 protein: CASAYRVSNQPQHF
clone size: few; V gene: TRBV11-3; J gene: TRBJ1-1; D gene: TRBD1; CDR3 DNA: TGTGCCAGCAGCGTCTACAGGGGAACTGAAGCTTTCTTT; CDR3 protein: CASSVYRGTEAFF
clone size: -; V gene: TRBV24-1; J gene: TRBJ2-2; D gene: -; CDR3 DNA: TGTGCCACCAGTGATTTTTTGGGGCGGGAGAACACCGGGGAGCTGTTTTTT; CDR3 protein: CATSDFLGRENTGELFF
clone size: -; V gene: TRBV6-5; J gene: TRBJ1-2; D gene: TRBD1; CDR3 DNA: TGTGCCAGCAGCCGGGACAGAGGGTGGTATGGCTACACCTTC; CDR3 protein: CASSRDRGWYGYTF
clone size: few; V gene: TRBV29-1; J gene: TRBJ1-1; D gene: -; CDR3 DNA: TGCAGCGTCCCAACGGGGAACACTGAAGCTTTCTTT; CDR3 protein: CSVPTGNTEAFF
clone size: -; V gene: TRBV10-3; J gene: TRBJ2-2; D gene: TRBD2; CDR3 DNA: TGTGCCATCAGTGATACTAGCGGGGGTACGAACACCGGGGAGCTGTTTTTT; CDR3 protein: CAISDTSGGTNTGELFF
clone size: -; V gene: TRBV2; J gene: TRBJ2-3; D gene: -; CDR3 DNA: TGTGCCAGCAGTTATAGCACAGATACGCAGTATTTT; CDR3 protein: CASSYSTDTQYF
clone size: once; V gene: TRBV2; J gene: TRBJ1-1; D gene: TRBD1; CDR3 DNA: TGTGTTACGAACCGGGACAGGGGGCGGTCTGGCACTGAAGCTTTCTTT; CDR3 protein: CVTNRDRGRSGTEAFF
clone size: -; V gene: TRBV15; J gene: TRBJ1-2; D gene: TRBD1; CDR3 DNA: TGTGCCACCAGCAGGGTGGACAGGGCCGAGCGTGGCTACACCTTC; CDR3 protein: CATSRVDRAERGYTF
clone size: -; V gene: TRBV5-1; J gene: TRBJ2-7; D gene: -; CDR3 DNA: TGCGCCAGCAGCACAGGGTTGAGATACGAGCAGTACTTC; CDR3 protein: CASSTGLRYEQYF
clone size: -; V gene: TRBV7-2; J gene: TRBJ1-6; D gene: -; CDR3 DNA: TGTGCCAGCAGCTTTCTGAATTCACCCCTCCACTTT; CDR3 protein: CASSFLNSPLHF
clone size: -; V gene: TRBV2; J gene: TRBJ1-3; D gene: -; CDR3 DNA: TGTGCCAGCGGGGGGGTGACTGGAAACACCATATATTTT; CDR3 protein: CASGGVTGNTIYF
clone size: -; V gene: TRBV4-2; J gene: TRBJ1-5; D gene: -; CDR3 DNA: TGTGCCAGCAGCCAAGACGGGTACAATCAGCCCCAGCATTTT; CDR3 protein: CASSQDGYNQPQHF
clone size: -; V gene: TRBV5-1; J gene: TRBJ1-6; D gene: -; CDR3 DNA: TGCGCCAGCAGCTATTCCTTGGGGGGGTCAGACTCCTATAATTCACCCCTCCACTTT; CDR3 protein: CASSYSLGGSDSYNSPLHF
clone size: few; V gene: TRBV19; J gene: TRBJ2-7; D gene: TRBD1; CDR3 DNA: TGTGCCAGTAGTATGGACAGGGGGAGCGAGCAGTACTTC; CDR3 protein: CASSMDRGSEQYF
clone size: once; V gene: TRBV7-5; J gene: TRBJ2-3; D gene: -; CDR3 DNA: TGTGCCAGAAGCCCCCCCCGGGACAGGGGGTTGGGGACAGATACGCAGTATTTT; CDR3 protein: CARSPPRDRGLGTDTQYF
clone size: once; V gene: TRBV5-1; J gene: TRBJ2-3; D gene: -; CDR3 DNA: TGCGCCAGCAGCTTGGGATCGGGGGATACGCAGTATTTT; CDR3 protein: CASSLGSGDTQYF
clone size: -; V gene: TRBV19; J gene: TRBJ1-2; D gene: -; CDR3 DNA: TGTGCCAGTATTCAAGGGGTGGGTGGCTACACCTTC; CDR3 protein: CASIQGVGGYTF
clone size: once; V gene: TRBV20-1; J gene: TRBJ2-1; D gene: TRBD2; CDR3 DNA: TGCAGTGCTAGTCCCCGGACTAGCGGCTACAATGAGCAGTTCTTC; CDR3 protein: CSASPRTSGYNEQFF
clone size: -; V gene: TRBV5-5; J gene: TRBJ1-5; D gene: TRBD1; CDR3 DNA: TGTGCCAGCAGCTCGGGACAGGGGGCCTATAGCAATCAGCCCCAGCATTTT; CDR3 protein: CASSSGQGAYSNQPQHF